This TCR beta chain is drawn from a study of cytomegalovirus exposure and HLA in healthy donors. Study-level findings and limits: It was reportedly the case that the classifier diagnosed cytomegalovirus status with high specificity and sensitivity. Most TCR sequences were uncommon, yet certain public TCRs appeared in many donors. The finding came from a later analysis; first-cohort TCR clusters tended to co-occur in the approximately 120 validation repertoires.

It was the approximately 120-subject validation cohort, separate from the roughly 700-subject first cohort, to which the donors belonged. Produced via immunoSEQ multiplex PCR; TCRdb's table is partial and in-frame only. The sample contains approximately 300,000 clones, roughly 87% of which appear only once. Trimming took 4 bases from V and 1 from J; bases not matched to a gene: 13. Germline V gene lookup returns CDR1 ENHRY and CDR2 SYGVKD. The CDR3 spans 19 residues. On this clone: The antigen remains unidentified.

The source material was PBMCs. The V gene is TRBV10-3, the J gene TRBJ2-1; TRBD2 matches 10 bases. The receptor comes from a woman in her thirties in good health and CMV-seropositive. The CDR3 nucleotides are TGTGCCATCAGTGCGCCTAGCGGGAGCGCCCCTTCTTCCTACAATGAGCAGTTCTTC. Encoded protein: CAISAPSGSAPSSYNEQFF.